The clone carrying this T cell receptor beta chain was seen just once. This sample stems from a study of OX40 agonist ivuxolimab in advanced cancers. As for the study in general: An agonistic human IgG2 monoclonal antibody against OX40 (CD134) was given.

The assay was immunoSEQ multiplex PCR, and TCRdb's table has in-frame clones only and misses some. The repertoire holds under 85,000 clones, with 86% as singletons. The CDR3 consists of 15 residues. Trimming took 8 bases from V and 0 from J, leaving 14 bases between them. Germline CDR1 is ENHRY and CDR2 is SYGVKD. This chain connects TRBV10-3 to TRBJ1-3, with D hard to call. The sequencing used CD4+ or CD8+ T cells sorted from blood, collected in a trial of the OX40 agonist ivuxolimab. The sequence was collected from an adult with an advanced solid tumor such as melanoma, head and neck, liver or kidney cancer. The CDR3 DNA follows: TGTGCCATCCGACTCGGTATGAGCTCTGGAAACACCATATATTTT. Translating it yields CAIRLGMSSGNTIYF.